This T cell receptor (beta chain) appears in the sequencing data of a study of somatic mutations in cytotoxic T cells in rheumatoid arthritis. General study points: The study found that the largest CD8+ clone exceeded 20% of CD8+ cells in about an eighth of the 65 patients. Only rheumatoid arthritis patients, not healthy controls, showed CD8+ clonality increasing with age. The authors did not know the antigen targets of the expanded CD8+ clones.

Clones were read by immunoSEQ multiplex PCR, and TCRdb kept only the in-frame ones, dropping some. The table includes 35,000 to 40,000 clones, under 85% detected once. Both CD4+ and CD8+ cells were separated through positive magnetic bead selection, and their purity was verified using flow cytometry. This CDR3 is built from 14 residues. This clone was found a few times. Its matching antigen is unknown. This TCR was recovered from a man aged 35-49 years in good health. The rearrangement joins TRBV21-1 to TRBJ1-2. TRBV21-1 is a listed pseudogene. The sequencing sample was made of CD8+ T cells sorted from blood. CDR3 nucleotide sequence: TGTGCCAGCAGCAAACCGACGGAGAACTATGGCTACACCTTC. Translated: CASSKPTENYGYTF.